The TCR beta chain under discussion was sequenced for a study of blood T cells in healthy people across ages. Study-wide results and caveats: Not knowing donor CMV status may have confounded expanded clonotype changes.

In germline, CDR1 is MGHDK, CDR2 SYGVNS. The CDR3 sequence is 14 residues long. The V and J ends lost 3 bases and 5 bases respectively, with 11 bases between them. About this clonotype itself: The antigen remains undetermined.

Next came a second PCR, run for roughly 6 to 11 cycles, which used a sample-barcoded 5' primer along with a J-beta primer mix. One entry per CDR3 protein results from TCRdb running MiXCR on the 5' RACE reads. Of 850,000 to 1,000,000 distinct CDR3 sequences in the sample, about 53% were seen once. This sequence joins TRBV25-1 and TRBJ2-1; tentatively, D is TRBD1 or TRBD2 (5 bases each). The TCR originated in an older woman in good health. The sample comprised blood. The CDR3 DNA is TGTGCCAGCAGTGAGGGGACCAGCAACAATGAGCAGTTCTTC. Protein product: CASSEGTSNNEQFF.